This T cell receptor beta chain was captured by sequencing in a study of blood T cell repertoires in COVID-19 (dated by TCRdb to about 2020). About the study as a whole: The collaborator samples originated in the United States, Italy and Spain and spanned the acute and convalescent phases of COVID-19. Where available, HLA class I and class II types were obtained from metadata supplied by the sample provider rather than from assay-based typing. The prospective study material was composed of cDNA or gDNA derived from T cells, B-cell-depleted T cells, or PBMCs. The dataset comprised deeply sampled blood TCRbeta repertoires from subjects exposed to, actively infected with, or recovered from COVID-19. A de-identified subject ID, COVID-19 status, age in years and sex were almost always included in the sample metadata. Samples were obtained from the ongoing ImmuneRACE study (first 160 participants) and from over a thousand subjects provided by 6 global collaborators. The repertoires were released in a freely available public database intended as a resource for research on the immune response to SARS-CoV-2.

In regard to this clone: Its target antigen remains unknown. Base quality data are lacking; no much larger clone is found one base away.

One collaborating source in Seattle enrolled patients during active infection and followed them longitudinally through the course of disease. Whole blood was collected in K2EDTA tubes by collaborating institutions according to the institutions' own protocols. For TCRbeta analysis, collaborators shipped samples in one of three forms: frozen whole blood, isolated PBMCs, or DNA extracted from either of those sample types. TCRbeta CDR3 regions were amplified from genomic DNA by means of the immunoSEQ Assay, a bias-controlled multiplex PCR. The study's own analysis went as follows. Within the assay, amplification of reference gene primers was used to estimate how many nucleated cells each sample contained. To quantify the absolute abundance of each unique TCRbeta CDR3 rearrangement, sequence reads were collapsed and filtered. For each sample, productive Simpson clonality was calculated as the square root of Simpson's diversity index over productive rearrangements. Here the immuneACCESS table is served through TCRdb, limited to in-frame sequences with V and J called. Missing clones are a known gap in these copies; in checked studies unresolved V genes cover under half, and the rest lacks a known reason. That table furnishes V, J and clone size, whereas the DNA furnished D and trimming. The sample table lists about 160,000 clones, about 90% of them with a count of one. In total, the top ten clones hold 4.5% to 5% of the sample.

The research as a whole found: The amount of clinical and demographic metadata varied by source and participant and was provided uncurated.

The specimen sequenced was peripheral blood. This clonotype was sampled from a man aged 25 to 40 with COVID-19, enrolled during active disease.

The nucleotide sequence reads TGTGCCAGCAGTTGGGGGGAAGCAAGTGGCTACACCTTC. The encoded protein is CASSWGEASGYTF. Recombination linked TRBV6-2 or TRBV6-3 to TRBJ1-2, and perhaps TRBD1 as D gene, on 5 matching bases. The V and J ends are trimmed by 4 bases and 7 bases, leaving 13 bases between them. From the germline V gene, CDR1 is MNHEY and CDR2 is SVGEGT. The CDR3 goes from the cysteine to the phenylalanine over 13 residues. CDR3 DNA only is kept here, 39 bases in frame from base 1.